This T cell receptor beta chain appears in the sequencing data of a study of shared clonotypes between healthy human individuals (dated by TCRdb to the early 2020s). Regarding the complete study: The cohort comprised two women and a few men aged 18 to 49 years. To increase sequencing depth and limit assay-specific biases, TCR repertoire library preparation and sequencing were carried out by different laboratories using diverse techniques. To estimate repertoire size and how much clonotype sharing occurs between individuals, the study deeply sequenced the blood TCR repertoires of roughly 5 healthy adults. Between about 0.9 and 9 billion PBMCs per donor were obtained by leukapheresis. For each donor, CD4 naive and CD4 memory were each given three plates, CD8 naive was given two plates, and CD8 memory was given one plate. Overall study results and their limits: Pairwise subsampling led to the expectation that sequencing depth would affect the degree of clonotype sharing among donors. Because the study included a small number of donors, the genetic and exposure-history diversity represented was limited. Incomplete sequencing was indicated by rarefaction of sorted-subset datasets, despite the large sequencing depth. Across a few donors, approximately 4.9% of naive CD4, roughly 3.5% of naive CD8, about 2.3% of memory CD4, and roughly 0.41% of memory CD8 clonotypes were shared. Clonotypes shared by all four sorted-subset donors showed higher generation probabilities than non-shared clonotypes. Estimated clonotype richness was generally larger for naive than for memory subsets. Sampling was restricted to blood, and TCR repertoires in tissues likely differ from the TCR repertoires found in blood.

Comments on this clone: Its recognized antigen is unknown. No qualities accompany the bases; no much larger clone lies one base away.

Per the germline V gene, KGHSH is the CDR1 and LQKENI is the CDR2. V is shortened by 5 bases, J by 7 bases, and the region joining them spans 11 bases. The CDR3 measures 13 amino acids from cysteine to phenylalanine. Only CDR3 DNA is held: 39 bases, read in frame from base 1. The donors were healthy, HIV-negative adults with no recently reported acute infections or vaccinations. Every donor was a Caucasian adult living in Nashville, Tennessee, USA. Magnetic negative selection was used to enrich CD4+ T cells, after which naive cells were positively selected on CD45RA and the negative fraction became the memory subset. Blood was obtained by leukapheresis, after which PBMCs were separated by Ficoll-Histopaque density gradient centrifugation and cryopreserved in liquid nitrogen vapor phase. Purity and quantity of every magnetically sorted T cell population were checked by analytical flow cytometry. From each sorted fraction, genomic DNA was isolated and quantified by UV absorbance on a Nanodrop 2000c.

Using the deep immunoSEQ assay, multiplex PCR amplified TCR CDR3 regions from genomic DNA. Extracted genomic DNA from each cell subset was spread evenly across all wells of several immunoSEQ 96-well plates, with each plate serving as a replicate. For sorted subsets, each replicate PCR was loaded with approximately 200 ng genomic DNA, equivalent to 30,000 to 35,000 T cell genomes. Purified libraries were measured with a Qubit 3.0 fluorometer, size-checked on a Bioanalyzer 2100, and measured again with the KAPA Library Quantification kit. Each immunoSEQ 96-well plate was sequenced on its own single-read 150-cycle Illumina NextSeq 550 flow cell. The study's processing was this. The immunoSEQ output contained only junctional sequences without quality scores, so filtering could not match that applied to full-length reads. To assign V/J genes and CDR3, sequences were annotated against IMGT germline references using PyIR, a Python wrapper for IgBLAST v1.9. Reads were removed for weak V/J assignments (E-value above 1e-6), missing CDR3, stop codons, out-of-frame junctions, or ambiguous translated residues. V3J clonotypes were defined by identical inferred V gene, J gene, and CDR3 amino acid sequence. Percentage overlap between repertoires was computed as shared unique clonotypes divided by the size of the smaller repertoire. Richness of each repertoire was evaluated using RTK rarefaction, the Chao1 estimator, and Recon v2.1 estimates of unobserved clonotypes. OLGA was used to compute generation probabilities for all TCRbeta clonotypes that the gDNA method yielded from a few donors. TCRdb carries this immuneACCESS record with in-frame sequences only. Its versions omit some clonotypes, under half of them owing to an unresolved V gene in the studies checked, with the rest unexplained. The V and J calls and clone size were taken over from that table, and D and trimming were inferred from the DNA. This sample has fewer than 1.8 million clones in its table, and approximately 98.5% of those were observed once. The ten largest clones add up to roughly 0.36% of the sample.

The sequence was obtained from a man aged 25-45 years in good health. The specimen sequenced was naive CD4+ T cells sorted from blood. In light of the paper, this sample's cell subset or site label describes: CD45RA+ positively selected. The chain joins TRBV18 to TRBJ2-2, with a tentative D gene TRBD2 over 5 matching bases. In nucleotide form, the sequence is TGTGCCAGCTCATTCCGAGCGGACGGGGAGCTGTTTTTT. Its protein reads: CASSFRADGELFF.